This TCR beta chain was found in a study of long-term antiretroviral therapy in people with HIV. Comment on this clone: Antigen specificity is unknown.

This was the immunoSEQ v3.0 assay at survey level. Sequencing was performed with immunoSEQ multiplex PCR; in TCRdb, only in-frame clones are kept and a portion is missing. The sample includes about 10,000 clones, 70% to 90% of them seen just once. Study-wide results and caveats: Upon ART, diversity increased but remained lower than transplant donor controls. Dominance of pre-ART expanded clones persisted, fluctuating and often declining after ART.

This CDR3 has 15 amino acids. Germline CDR1 SGHTA, CDR2 FQGNSA. V was pared by 1 base and J by 5 bases, with 15 bases between. The sample consisted of unsorted PBMCs, taken 0.7 years after starting antiretroviral therapy. The clonotype was recovered from a man aged 40-50 years with HIV. This chain joins TRBV7-2 and TRBJ2-7; perhaps TRBD2 as D (6 bases). This CDR3 is CASSLVLADTNEQYF. The DNA for the CDR3 is TGTGCCAGCAGCTTAGTACTAGCAGATACTAACGAGCAGTACTTC.